The 28 T cell receptor beta chains in this list originate from one sample, sequenced in a study of naive and memory T cell subsets. Two oligonucleotides, mixed equimolar, formed the beta constant-region primer covering TRBC1 and TRBC2. TCRdb reprocessed the UMI-ligation and nested PCR reads with MiXCR, giving one entry per CDR3 protein. The sample includes about 85,000 distinct CDR3 sequences, around 13% of them seen just once. Sequencing used central memory CD4+ T cells from blood. The receptors originated from a human donor in good health.

There are many counts of this clonotype. The CDR3 loop is CSAMGLAGGTDTQYF. CDR3 nucleotides: TGCAGCGCAATGGGACTAGCGGGAGGTACAGATACGCAGTATTTT. This rearrangement joins TRBV29-1 to TRBJ2-3; TRBD2 matches 15 bases. The CDR3 totals 15 residues. Trimming removed 7 bases from V and 3 bases from J; junction bases left unmatched: 5. Germline-derived CDR1 and CDR2 are SQVTM and ANQGSEA.

This clonotype has only a few counts. The chain joins TRBV2 to TRBJ2-3, with D perhaps matching TRBD2 (5 bases). The germline gives CDR1 SNHLY, CDR2 FYNNEI. V lost 4 bases and J 0 bases, leaving 23 bases between the germline ends. The CDR3 extends over 19 amino acids. Written as DNA, the CDR3 is TGTGCCAGCAGTGTGGTGAGGGCTAGCCTGATTAGTAGCACAGATACGCAGTATTTT. Residues: CASSVVRASLISSTDTQYF.

This clonotype has ten or more counts. V usage is TRBV28 and J usage is TRBJ1-1; 7 bases align to TRBD1. Trimming removed 6 bases from V and 6 bases from J; junction bases left unmatched: 7. Per germline, CDR1 MDHEN and CDR2 SYDVKM. The CDR3 runs 13 residues. The CDR3 loop reads CASSPGGSAEAFF. Written as DNA, the CDR3 is TGTGCCAGCAGCCCAGGGGGGTCAGCTGAAGCTTTCTTT.

In this sample, this clonotype turned up a few times. The chain recombines TRBV7-2 with TRBJ2-4; TRBD2 might be the D (6 bases). V was shortened by 2 bases and J by 11 bases, with 25 bases between the two germline ends. Germline CDR1 and CDR2: SGHTA and FQGNSA. This CDR3 is 17 amino acids long. The CDR3 coding sequence is TGTGCCAGCAGCTTAATGGGCGGGGCGGCGGGCCCTCCCCTTCAGTACTTC. Translating it yields CASSLMGGAAGPPLQYF.

There are many counts of this clonotype. The rearrangement uses TRBV29-1 and TRBJ1-1, with a possible D match to TRBD1 (6 bases). V lost 4 bases to trimming and J lost 1 base, with 19 bases between them. The germline V gene has CDR1 SQVTM and CDR2 ANQGSEA. The CDR3 has 16 amino acids. For the CDR3, the DNA is TGCAGCGTTGTGGGGGGGGCAGACGTTAGGAACACTGAAGCTTTCTTT. The encoded protein is CSVVGGADVRNTEAFF.

This clonotype came up a few times. CDR3 loop: CASSDVSTRTGGYTF. In DNA form, the CDR3 reads TGTGCCAGCAGTGATGTGTCTACACGGACTGGTGGCTACACCTTC. This sequence joins TRBV25-1 and TRBJ1-2, with D hard to call. V lost 3 bases and J lost 7, with 18 bases in between. Germline V gene lookup returns CDR1 MGHDK and CDR2 SYGVNS. The CDR3 length is 15 residues.

CDR3 DNA: TGTGCCAGCAGGTCCCAACTAGCGGCCCCCTACAATGAGCAGTTCTTC. Residues: CASRSQLAAPYNEQFF. This rearrangement joins TRBV6-5 to TRBJ2-1; TRBD2 agrees at 8 bases. The germline gives CDR1 MNHEY, CDR2 SVGAGI. The CDR3 runs 16 residues. The J segment lost 2 bases and the V segment lost 6 bases, leaving 9 bases of the junction unmatched.

This clonotype was counted between two and nine times. The J gene is TRBJ2-7, the V gene TRBV20-1; 8 nucleotides line up with TRBD2. The CDR3 sequence is 15 residues long. CDR1 DFQATT and CDR2 SNEGSKA come from the germline V gene (reference sequence). Trimming took 4 bases from V and 7 from J; bases not matched to a gene: 15. The DNA for the CDR3 is TGCAGTGCTACACCTCGTGGGCGGGAGGTCGGGGAGCAGTACTTC. Residues: CSATPRGREVGEQYF.

The rearrangement joins TRBV7-9 to TRBJ1-2; D remains ambiguous. The CDR3 covers 14 residues. Germline values: CDR1 SEHNR, CDR2 FQNEAQ (reference sequence). The V gene lost 5 bases and the J gene lost 4 bases, with 14 bases spanning the gap. This CDR3 is CASSLNPEVYGYTF. The CDR3, as DNA: TGTGCCAGCAGCCTTAATCCAGAAGTCTATGGCTACACCTTC.

The chain employs TRBV29-1 and TRBJ2-5, with 13 bases lining up with TRBD2. CDR3 length equals 13 residues. Germline CDR1 SQVTM, CDR2 ANQGSEA. With 7 bases clipped from V and 4 bases from J, the junction kept 3 bases outside the gene matches. In nucleotides, the CDR3 is TGCAGCGCCCGGACTAGCGGGAGAGAGACCCAGTACTTC. This codes for CSARTSGRETQYF.

At least ten counts were recorded for this clonotype. V usage is TRBV29-1 and J usage is TRBJ2-5; TRBD1 matches at 9 bases. The V and J ends lost 7 bases and 1 base, in that order; junction bases with no gene match: 10. CDR1 is SQVTM, CDR2 ANQGSEA, per germline. This CDR3 has 15 residues. CDR3 sequence: CSGTPGTGIQETQYF. The CDR3, as DNA: TGCAGCGGGACCCCCGGGACAGGGATCCAAGAGACCCAGTACTTC.

The chain employs TRBV2 and TRBJ2-7; 7 positions match TRBD1. Germline V CDR1 and CDR2: SNHLY, FYNNEI. This CDR3 has 13 amino acids. V dropped 8 bases and J dropped 3; count of bases not matched to a gene: 7. The CDR3 sequence: CASARDRSYEQYF. In DNA, the CDR3 is TGTGCCAGCGCCCGGGACAGAAGCTACGAGCAGTACTTC.

This clonotype was seen more than once but under ten times. The chain couples TRBV29-1 to TRBJ1-5; 10 bases agree with TRBD1. The germline CDR1 and CDR2 sequences are SQVTM and ANQGSEA. The junction had 2 bases not matched to a gene; V was cut back by 6 bases and J by 3 bases. CDR3 size: 13 residues. The CDR3 bases are TGCAGCGTGGGACAGGGGTTCAATCAGCCCCAGCATTTT. It is translated as CSVGQGFNQPQHF.

This clonotype was seen ten or more times. The chain combines TRBV24-1 with TRBJ2-7, with no clear D. The V gene's germline CDR1 is KGHDR and CDR2 SFDVKD. CDR3 size: 13 residues. V lost 5 bases and J 2 bases, leaving 9 bases between the germline ends. This CDR3 reads CATSGAGTYEQYF. The CDR3 DNA is TGTGCCACCAGTGGGGCCGGAACCTACGAGCAGTACTTC.

Regarding this clonotype: A much bigger clone sits one base away, suggesting this may be a read error. V is TRBV20-1 and J is TRBJ2-1; 11 positions match TRBD2. The CDR3 runs to 16 residues. Germline CDR1 DFQATT, CDR2 SNEGSKA (reference sequence). The CDR3 region is CSASFRLAGPSNEQLF. The CDR3, as DNA: TGCAGTGCTAGTTTCAGACTAGCGGGACCTAGTAATGAGCAGTTATTC.

The chain is built from TRBV7-2 and TRBJ1-6; a possible D gene is TRBD1 (6 bases). V was clipped by 6 bases and J by 5 bases, with 8 bases between them. Germline CDR1 and CDR2: SGHTA and FQGNSA. The CDR3 is 13 amino acids. CDR3 loop: CASRRTDNSPLHF. CDR3 DNA: TGTGCCAGCAGGAGGACAGATAATTCACCCCTCCACTTT.

The V and J genes are TRBV7-2 and TRBJ1-5; D remains unclear. Germline V gives CDR1 SGHTA, CDR2 FQGNSA. This CDR3 region has 14 residues. Trimming shortened V by 3 bases and J by 2 bases, and 8 bases separated the two germline ends. Here the CDR3 reads CASSFYGGNQPQHF. The DNA of the CDR3 is TGTGCCAGCAGCTTTTACGGGGGCAATCAGCCCCAGCATTTT.

The chain links TRBV6-2 or TRBV6-3 to TRBJ1-5, with D perhaps TRBD1 (5 bases). Deletions cut 6 bases from V and 6 bases from J, with 21 bases between. CDR3 size: 16 residues. Germline CDR1 reads MNHEY; CDR2 reads SVGEGT. CDR3 residues: CASRSATDLIGQPQHF. CDR3 nucleotides: TGTGCCAGCAGATCCGCGACAGATCTGATAGGTCAGCCCCAGCATTTT.

Only a few counts were recorded for this clonotype. CDR3 amino acids: CSARPPIGSAAGDTQYF. CDR3 nucleotide sequence: TGCAGTGCTAGACCTCCTATCGGGAGCGCCGCAGGAGATACGCAGTATTTT. This sequence joins TRBV20-1 and TRBJ2-3, with D perhaps matching TRBD2 (6 bases). The V end was cut by 2 bases, the J end by 5 bases, with 23 bases between. The CDR3 consists of 17 residues. The germline CDR1 and CDR2 sequences are DFQATT and SNEGSKA (reference sequence).

This clonotype was seen more than once but under ten times. V is TRBV12-3 or TRBV12-4 and J is TRBJ2-7, with 9 bases matching TRBD2. The CDR3 runs to 14 residues. The ends lost 4 bases at V and 6 bases at J; junction bases unmatched: 7. CDR3 bases: TGTGCCAGCAGTTATATAGCGGGAGTGGGCGAGCAGTACTTC. It is translated as CASSYIAGVGEQYF.

This clonotype was detected a few times. The gene calls are TRBV24-1 and TRBJ2-2, with a tentative D call TRBD2 (5 bases). V was pared by 9 bases and J by 4 bases, with 14 bases between. The CDR3 runs to 14 residues. CDR1 is KGHDR and CDR2 is SFDVKD in the germline V gene. The chain's CDR3 is CATGGPASTGELFF. CDR3 DNA sequence: TGTGCCACCGGAGGCCCCGCGTCCACCGGGGAGCTGTTTTTT.

The rearrangement uses TRBV20-1 and TRBJ1-1; TRBD1 matches at 11 bases. V dropped 7 bases and J dropped 5; count of bases not matched to a gene: 3. Germline V gene data show CDR1 as DFQATT and CDR2 as SNEGSKA (reference sequence). This CDR3 has 12 residues. The DNA for the CDR3 is TGCAGTGGGACAGGGGGCTGGACTGAAGCTTTCTTT. Its protein is CSGTGGWTEAFF.

This clonotype was seen only a few times. This sequence joins TRBV7-9 and TRBJ2-7, with 8 bases identical to TRBD1. CDR3 length: 15 amino acids. V shed 5 bases, J shed 3 bases, and the junction held 9 bases outside the gene matches. Looked up from germline, CDR1 is SEHNR and CDR2 is FQNEAQ (reference sequence). The CDR3 DNA reads as TGTGCCAGCAGCGCACCCCTCGACAGGGGCTACGAGCAGTACTTC. Encoded protein: CASSAPLDRGYEQYF.

The chain joins TRBV19 to TRBJ2-1, with TRBD2 matching 7 bases. The CDR3 contains 14 residues. The V gene end was trimmed by 2 bases and the J gene end by 15 bases; junction bases not matched to a gene: 13. Germline V gene sequence: CDR1 LNHDA, CDR2 SQIVND (reference sequence). The CDR3 loop is CASSILTGGNALFF. The CDR3 bases are TGTGCCAGTAGTATATTGACCGGGGGGAATGCACTGTTCTTC.

V is TRBV7-9 and J is TRBJ2-3; 15 positions agree with TRBD2. V shed 4 bases and J 5 bases; nucleotides not matched to a gene: 4. Per germline, CDR1 SEHNR and CDR2 FQNEAQ (reference sequence). CDR3 length equals 16 residues. CDR3 DNA: TGTGCCAGCAGCTCAGGACTAGCGGGAGGGGTAGATACGCAGTATTTT. Protein: CASSSGLAGGVDTQYF.

The V gene is TRBV14, the J gene TRBJ1-1; a possible D gene is TRBD1 (6 bases). The CDR3 has 15 residues. CDR1 and CDR2 from the germline V gene are SGHDN and FVKESK. V lost 8 bases to trimming and J lost 1 base, with 17 bases between them. CDR3 protein: CASPRARDTNTEAFF. The CDR3, as DNA: TGTGCCAGCCCCCGGGCCAGGGACACGAACACTGAAGCTTTCTTT.

This chain uses TRBV27 with TRBJ2-1, with 8 bases that match TRBD2. CDR1 and CDR2 (germline): MNHEY, SMNVEV (reference sequence). The CDR3 runs 14 residues. J gave up 6 bases and V 3 bases, and 4 bases lay outside the gene matches. CDR3 loop: CASSFGGRPNEQFF. In DNA, the CDR3 is TGTGCCAGCAGTTTTGGCGGGAGGCCCAATGAGCAGTTCTTC.

The chain couples TRBV5-1 to TRBJ1-1, with 7 bases lining up with TRBD1. The CDR3 runs 13 residues. V gave up 5 bases and J gave up 3 bases; unmatched junction bases: 4. CDR1 is SGHRS, CDR2 YFSETQ, per germline. The CDR3 DNA follows: TGCGCCAGCAGGGGACAGCTTGACACTGAAGCTTTCTTT. It codes for CASRGQLDTEAFF.